The entry that follows covers one T cell receptor (beta chain) sequence. Its specificity is unknown. The data are from a study of T cell responses to AZD1222 COVID-19 vaccine. J lost 0 bases, V lost 1 base, and 2 bases had no gene match. There are 15 residues in the CDR3. The germline gives CDR1 MGHRA, CDR2 YSYEKL. The data were produced by immunoSEQ multiplex PCR, yet TCRdb's version contains in-frame clones alone and is incomplete. The repertoire holds 150,000 or so clones, with 91% as singletons. General study findings and limits: Among the donors, most were white British and more were female, and clonal diversity was possibly underestimated. Spike-specific TCR repertoires showed rising breadth and depth after two AZD1222 doses. Regions 160-218 and 743-854 dominated among vaccine-associated CD4 TCRs spanning spike.

This material consisted of peripheral blood, taken on day 0 of AZD1222 vaccination. The TCR comes from an adult in good health. The chain uses TRBV4-1 and TRBJ2-7; 8 bases are a match to TRBD2. The CDR3 sequence is CASSQAGTSSYEQYF. CDR3 sequence (DNA): TGCGCCAGCAGCCAAGCGGGGACTAGCTCCTACGAGCAGTACTTC.